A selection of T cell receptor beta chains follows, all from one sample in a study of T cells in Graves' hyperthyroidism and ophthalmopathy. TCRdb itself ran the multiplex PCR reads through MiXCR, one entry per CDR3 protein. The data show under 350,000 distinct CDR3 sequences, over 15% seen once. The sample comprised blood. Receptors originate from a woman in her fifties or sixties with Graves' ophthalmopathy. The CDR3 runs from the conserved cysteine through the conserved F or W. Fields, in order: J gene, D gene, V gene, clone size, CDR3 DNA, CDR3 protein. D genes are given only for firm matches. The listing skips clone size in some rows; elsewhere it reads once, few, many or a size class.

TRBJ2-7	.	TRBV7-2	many	TGTGCCAGCAGCGCCCTCTCCTACGAGCAGTACTTC	CASSALSYEQYF
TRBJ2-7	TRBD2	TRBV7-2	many	TGTGCCAGCAGCAATTTAGCGGGGATCTCCTACGAGCAGTACTTC	CASSNLAGISYEQYF
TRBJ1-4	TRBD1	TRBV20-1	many	TGCAGTGCCCCAGCGGCGGGACAGGGTAATGAAAAACTGTTTTTT	CSAPAAGQGNEKLFF
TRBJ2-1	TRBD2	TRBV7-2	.	TGTGCCAGCAGCTCCGAGACTAGCGGGAGGCCCTACAATGAGCAGTTCTTC	CASSSETSGRPYNEQFF
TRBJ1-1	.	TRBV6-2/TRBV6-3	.	TGTGCCAGCAGTTACCTTCTGAGGTTAGGGAACACTGAAGCTTTCTTT	CASSYLLRLGNTEAFF
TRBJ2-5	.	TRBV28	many	TGTGCCAGCAGTACCCGACACGGATCCACAAAAGAGACCCAGTACTTC	CASSTRHGSTKETQYF
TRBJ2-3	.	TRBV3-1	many	TGTGCCAGCAGCCAAGGCCCTTCTAGCACAGATACGCAGTATTTT	CASSQGPSSTDTQYF
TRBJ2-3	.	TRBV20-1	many	TGCAGTGCTAGTAACCCCGGAGCGGGCCAGTCCACAGATACGCAGTATTTT	CSASNPGAGQSTDTQYF
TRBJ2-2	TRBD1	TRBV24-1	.	TGTGCCACCAGTGATCCGACAGGGGGCGCGAAGGCCGGGGAGCTGTTTTTT	CATSDPTGGAKAGELFF
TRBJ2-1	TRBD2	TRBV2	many	TGTGCCAGCAGTGAAAGCAGGCTAGCGGGTAACAATGAGCAGTTCTTC	CASSESRLAGNNEQFF
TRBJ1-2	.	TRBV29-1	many	TGCAGCTCCACCGCCTGGGACAACGAGGGACCGTCGAGACTTGGCTACACCTTC	CSSTAWDNEGPSRLGYTF
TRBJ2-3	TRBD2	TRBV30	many	TGTGCCTGGAGTTTTACTAGCGCAGATACGCAGTATTTT	CAWSFTSADTQYF
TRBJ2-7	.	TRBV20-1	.	TGCAGTGCTAGAGAATCACATAGGGACGGAGCCTACGAGCAGTACTTC	CSARESHRDGAYEQYF
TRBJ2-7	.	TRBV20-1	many	TGCAGTGCTAGAGATAGTACGGCCGCCAGGGTAAACGAGCAGTACTTC	CSARDSTAARVNEQYF
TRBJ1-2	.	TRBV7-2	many	TGTGCCAGCAGCTTATGGTCTTTGACAGGAGACGGATCCTATGGCTACACCTTC	CASSLWSLTGDGSYGYTF
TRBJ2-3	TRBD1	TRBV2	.	TGTGCCAGCAGTGCGGACAGGGTCACAGATACGCAGTATTTT	CASSADRVTDTQYF
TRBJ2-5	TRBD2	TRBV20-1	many	TGCAGTGCCCACGAGAGCGGGAGAGGGACCCAGTACTTC	CSAHESGRGTQYF
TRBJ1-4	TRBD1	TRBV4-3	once	TGCGCCAGCACGAGGGGGCGGACAACTAATGAAAAACTGTTTTTT	CASTRGRTTNEKLFF
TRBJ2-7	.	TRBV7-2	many	TGTGCCAGCAGCCCCACCCCTGCGGGCGAGCAGTACTTC	CASSPTPAGEQYF
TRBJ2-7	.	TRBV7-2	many	TGTGCCAGCAGCTTAGTTTTTGGCGGGTCCTACGAGCAGTACTTC	CASSLVFGGSYEQYF
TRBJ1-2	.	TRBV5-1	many	TGCGCCAGCAGTCAGCAGGGAGGAGAGGGCTACACCTTC	CASSQQGGEGYTF
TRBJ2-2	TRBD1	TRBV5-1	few	TGCGCCAGCAGCGGACAGGGAAGGAACACCGGGGAGCTGTTTTTT	CASSGQGRNTGELFF
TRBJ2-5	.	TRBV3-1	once	TGTGCCAGCAGCCAATGGACTACTCCTGTTGGGGAGACCCAGTACTTC	CASSQWTTPVGETQYF
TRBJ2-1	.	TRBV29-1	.	TGCAGCGTTGAACCGGGCAGGGGCCTTTTGGATGAGCAGTTCTTC	CSVEPGRGLLDEQFF
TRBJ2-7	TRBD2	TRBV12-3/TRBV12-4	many	TGTGCCAGCAGCCGGACTAGCGGGTTCAACGAGCAGTACTTC	CASSRTSGFNEQYF
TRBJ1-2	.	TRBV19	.	TGTGCCAGTAGTATTGTAAACTATGGCTACACCTTC	CASSIVNYGYTF
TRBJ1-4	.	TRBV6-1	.	TGTGCCAGCAGTGAAGACAGGGTTTTCGAAAAACTGTTTTTT	CASSEDRVFEKLFF
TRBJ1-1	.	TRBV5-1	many	TGCGCCAGCAGCCGTGACCATCCAGGGTTGAACACTGAAGCTTTCTTT	CASSRDHPGLNTEAFF
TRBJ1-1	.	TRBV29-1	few	TGCAGCGTGGCGACGTGGGGGGACACTGAAGCTTTCTTT	CSVATWGDTEAFF
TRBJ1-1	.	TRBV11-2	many	TGTGCCAGCAGCTTCAGGCGGTTTGGTTCAGGGCGGAACACTGAAGCTTTCTTT	CASSFRRFGSGRNTEAFF
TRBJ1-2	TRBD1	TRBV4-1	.	TGCGCCAGCAGCTCACGGACAGGGGGGGGAGTAGGCTACACCTTC	CASSSRTGGGVGYTF
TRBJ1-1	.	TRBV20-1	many	TGCAGTGCTAGAGAATGGAGCCACACTGAAGCTTTCTTT	CSAREWSHTEAFF
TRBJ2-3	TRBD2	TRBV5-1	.	TGCGCCAGCAGCTTGGGAACCACTAGCGGGGGAACAGATACGCAGTATTTT	CASSLGTTSGGTDTQYF
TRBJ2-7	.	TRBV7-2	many	TGTGCCAGCAGCCCCACGTGGAAATCATCTACCTACGAGCAGTACTTC	CASSPTWKSSTYEQYF
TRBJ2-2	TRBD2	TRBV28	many	TGTGCCACTACCGGCGGGGGGGCTTTCACCGGGGAGCTGTTTTTT	CATTGGGAFTGELFF
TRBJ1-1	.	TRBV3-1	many	TGTGCCAGCAGCCAAGACAGTAGTGAAGCTTTCTTT	CASSQDSSEAFF
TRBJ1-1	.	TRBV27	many	TGTGCCAGCAGTTTACGCATCTCCGGGCCGACAAAAGCTTTCTTT	CASSLRISGPTKAFF
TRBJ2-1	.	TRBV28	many	TGTGCCAGCAGGGGGCAGGTGGAATCGAGCTCCTACAATGAGCAGTTCTTC	CASRGQVESSSYNEQFF
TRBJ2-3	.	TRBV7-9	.	TGTGCCAGCAGCTTAGCGCGGCCCACTGATACGCAGTATTTT	CASSLARPTDTQYF
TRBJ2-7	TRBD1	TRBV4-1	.	TGCGCCAGCAGCCCGCGGCTCCTGGACAGGGGCTCCTACGAGCAGTACTTC	CASSPRLLDRGSYEQYF
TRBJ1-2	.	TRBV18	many	TGTGCCAGCTCACCGGCCAGGGACGATGGCTACACCTTC	CASSPARDDGYTF
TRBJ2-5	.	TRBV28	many	TGTGCCAGCAGTTTGGACAGCTTGGAGACCCAGTACTTC	CASSLDSLETQYF
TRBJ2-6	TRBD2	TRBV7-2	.	TGTGCCAGCAGCCAAGAATCTAGCGGGAGGCCCGGGGCCAACGTCCTGACTTTC	CASSQESSGRPGANVLTF
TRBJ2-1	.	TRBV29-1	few	TGCAGCGACCTACAGGGAGATGAGCAGTTCTTC	CSDLQGDEQFF
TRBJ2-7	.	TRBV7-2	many	TGTGCCACCCAGCTTACTAGGTCCACCTACGAGCAGTACTTC	CATQLTRSTYEQYF
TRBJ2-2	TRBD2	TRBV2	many	TGTGCCAGCAGAGCCGGGACGGGGGGGACCGGGGAGCTGTTTTTT	CASRAGTGGTGELFF
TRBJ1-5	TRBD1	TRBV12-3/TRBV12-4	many	TGTGCCAGCAGTTTAACAGGGGGCAATCAGCCCCAGCATTTT	CASSLTGGNQPQHF
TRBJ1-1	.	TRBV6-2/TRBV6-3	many	TGTGCCAGCAGAGTTACGTGGCGGTCGAACACTGAAGCTTTCTTT	CASRVTWRSNTEAFF
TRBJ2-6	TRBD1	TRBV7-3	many	TGTGCCAGCAGCCCTCCTCCCGACAGGGCTGGGGCCAACGTCCTGACTTTC	CASSPPPDRAGANVLTF
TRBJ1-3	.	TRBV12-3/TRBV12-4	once	TGTGCCAGCAGGTTTAGGGGCAGCAACTCTGGAAACACCATATATTTT	CASRFRGSNSGNTIYF
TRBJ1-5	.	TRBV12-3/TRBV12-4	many	TGTGCCAGCAGACCCGGACAGAGCAATCAGCCCCAGCATTTT	CASRPGQSNQPQHF
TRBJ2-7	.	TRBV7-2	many	TGTGCCAGCAGCTTAGTATGGCAGTCCTTTGGGGAGCAGTACTTC	CASSLVWQSFGEQYF